This T cell receptor beta chain was observed in a study of post-analysis software for immune sequencing data. Study-wide findings and caveats: Patients had higher frequencies than controls of roughly five TRBV segments, including TRBV5-6, TRBV5-1 and TRBV20-1.

Germline CDR1 is DFQATT and CDR2 is SNEGSKA (reference sequence). Trimming took off 7 bases at V and 2 bases at J, with 18 bases between the two ends. This CDR3 region has 15 residues. Only a few counts were recorded for this clonotype. Its target is unknown. TCR beta libraries were prepared from cDNA with unique molecular identifiers. TCRdb recomputed calls from the PCR reads with MiXCR, one row per CDR3 protein. Seen here are 750,000 to 900,000 distinct CDR3 sequences, 46% observed once, and the top ten hold roughly 4.4%. The specimen was blood. The V and J genes are TRBV20-1 and TRBJ2-1; tentative D call: TRBD1 (5 bases). The receptor was derived from a girl aged 10 to 17 with multiple sclerosis. The CDR3 DNA reads TGCAGTGTTTTGGGGCTAACCCTTACCTACAATGAGCAGTTCTTC. As protein: CSVLGLTLTYNEQFF.